The clone carrying this T cell receptor (beta chain) was seen a single time. Its target is not known. This sample was taken from a study of tumor-infiltrating lymphocytes in localized non-small cell lung cancer. Overall study results and limits: No T-cell fraction difference was seen between IM1 and IM2 tumors. Compared with uninvolved lung, tumors showed higher T cell infiltration by TCRbeta sequencing.

Repertoires were generated with immunoSEQ multiplex PCR, while TCRdb's copy carries only in-frame clones and drops some. Seen here are over 10,000 clones, over 65% observed once, and the top ten hold 7%. Germline CDR1 reads WSHSY; CDR2 reads SAAADI. CDR3 length: 15 residues. V lost 4 bases and J lost 1; bases outside the gene matches: 5. The J gene is TRBJ1-1, the V gene TRBV10-2; 8 nucleotides align to TRBD1. The receptor was derived from a human donor with non-small cell lung cancer. What was sequenced was lung tumor tissue. CDR3 residues: CASSAPGQANTEAFF. In DNA, the CDR3 is TGCGCCAGCAGTGCGCCGGGACAGGCGAACACTGAAGCTTTCTTT.